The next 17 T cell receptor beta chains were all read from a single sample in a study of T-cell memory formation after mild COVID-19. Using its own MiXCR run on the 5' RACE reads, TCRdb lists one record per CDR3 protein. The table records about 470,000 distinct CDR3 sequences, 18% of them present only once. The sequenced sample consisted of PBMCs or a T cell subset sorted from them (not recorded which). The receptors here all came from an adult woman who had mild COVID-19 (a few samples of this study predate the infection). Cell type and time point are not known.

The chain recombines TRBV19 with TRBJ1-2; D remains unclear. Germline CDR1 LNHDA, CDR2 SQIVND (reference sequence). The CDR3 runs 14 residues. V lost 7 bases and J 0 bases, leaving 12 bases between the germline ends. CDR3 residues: CASTPLEANYGYTF. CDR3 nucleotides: TGTGCCAGTACCCCCCTTGAAGCTAACTATGGCTACACCTTC.

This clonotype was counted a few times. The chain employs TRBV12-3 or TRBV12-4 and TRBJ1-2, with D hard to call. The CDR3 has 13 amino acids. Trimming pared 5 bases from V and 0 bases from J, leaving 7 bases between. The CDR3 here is CASSATANYGYTF. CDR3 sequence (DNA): TGTGCCAGCAGTGCCACGGCTAACTATGGCTACACCTTC.

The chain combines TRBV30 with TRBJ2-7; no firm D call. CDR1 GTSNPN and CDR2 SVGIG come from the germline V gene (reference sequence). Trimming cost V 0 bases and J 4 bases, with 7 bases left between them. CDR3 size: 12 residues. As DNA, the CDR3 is TGTGCCTGGAGTGTCGGCCCATACGAGCAGTACTTC. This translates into CAWSVGPYEQYF.

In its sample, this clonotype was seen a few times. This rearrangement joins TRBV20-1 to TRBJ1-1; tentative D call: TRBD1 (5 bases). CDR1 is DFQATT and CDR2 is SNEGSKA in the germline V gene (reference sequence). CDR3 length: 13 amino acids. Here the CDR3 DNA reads TGCAATGCCAGTGGGGCAGGGATCACTGAAGCTTTCTTT. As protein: CNASGAGITEAFF.

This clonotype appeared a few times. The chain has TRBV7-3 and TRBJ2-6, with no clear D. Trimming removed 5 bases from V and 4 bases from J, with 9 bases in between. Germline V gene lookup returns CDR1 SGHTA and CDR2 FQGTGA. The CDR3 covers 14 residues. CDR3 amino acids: CASSQRLGANVLTF. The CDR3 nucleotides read TGTGCCAGCAGCCAGAGATTGGGGGCCAACGTCCTGACTTTC.

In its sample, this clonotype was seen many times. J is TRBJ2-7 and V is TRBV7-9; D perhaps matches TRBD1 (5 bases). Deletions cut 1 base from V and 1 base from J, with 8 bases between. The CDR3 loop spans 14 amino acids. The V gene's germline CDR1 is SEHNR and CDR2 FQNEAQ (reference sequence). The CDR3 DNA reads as TGTGCCAGCAGCTTAGGGGCAGGGTCCTACGAGCAGTACTTC. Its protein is CASSLGAGSYEQYF.

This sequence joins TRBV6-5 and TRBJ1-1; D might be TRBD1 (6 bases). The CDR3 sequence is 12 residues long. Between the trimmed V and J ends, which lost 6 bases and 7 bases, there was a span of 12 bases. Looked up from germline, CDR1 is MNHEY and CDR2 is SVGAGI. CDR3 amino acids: CASRLGQNEAFF. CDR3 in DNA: TGTGCCAGCAGACTCGGACAGAATGAAGCTTTCTTT.

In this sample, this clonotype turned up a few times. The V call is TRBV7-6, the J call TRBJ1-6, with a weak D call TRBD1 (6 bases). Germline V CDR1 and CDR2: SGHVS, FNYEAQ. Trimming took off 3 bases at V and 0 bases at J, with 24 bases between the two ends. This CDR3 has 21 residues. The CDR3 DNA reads TGTGCCAGCAGCTTGTGGGAGGGGGGGAAGACTTCTAGCTCCTATAATTCACCCCTCCACTTT. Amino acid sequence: CASSLWEGGKTSSSYNSPLHF.

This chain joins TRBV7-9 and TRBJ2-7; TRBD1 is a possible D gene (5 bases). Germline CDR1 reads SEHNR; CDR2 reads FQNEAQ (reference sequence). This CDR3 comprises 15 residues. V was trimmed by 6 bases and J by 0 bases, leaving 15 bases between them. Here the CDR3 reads CASSSRVDVSYEQYF. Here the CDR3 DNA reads TGTGCCAGCAGTTCCAGGGTGGACGTCTCCTACGAGCAGTACTTC.

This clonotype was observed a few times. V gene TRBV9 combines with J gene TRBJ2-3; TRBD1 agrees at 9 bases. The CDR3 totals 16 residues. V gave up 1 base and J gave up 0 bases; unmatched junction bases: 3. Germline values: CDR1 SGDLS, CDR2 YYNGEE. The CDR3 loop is CASSVRDRASTDTQYF. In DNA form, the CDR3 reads TGTGCCAGCAGCGTAAGGGACAGGGCGAGCACAGATACGCAGTATTTT.

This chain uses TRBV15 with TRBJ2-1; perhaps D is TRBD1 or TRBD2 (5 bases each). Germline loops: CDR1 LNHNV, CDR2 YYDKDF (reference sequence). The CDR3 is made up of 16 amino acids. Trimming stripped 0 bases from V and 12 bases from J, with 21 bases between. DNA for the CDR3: TGTGCCACCAGCAGAGATGGGGGAAAAACCGCCGGCCGGCAGTTCTTC. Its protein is CATSRDGGKTAGRQFF.

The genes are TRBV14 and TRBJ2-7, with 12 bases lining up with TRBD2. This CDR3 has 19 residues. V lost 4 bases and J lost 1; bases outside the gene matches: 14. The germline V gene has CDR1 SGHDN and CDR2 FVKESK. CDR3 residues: CASSPNAPGLAGPSYEQYF. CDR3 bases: TGTGCCAGCAGCCCCAACGCCCCGGGACTAGCGGGTCCTTCCTACGAGCAGTACTTC.

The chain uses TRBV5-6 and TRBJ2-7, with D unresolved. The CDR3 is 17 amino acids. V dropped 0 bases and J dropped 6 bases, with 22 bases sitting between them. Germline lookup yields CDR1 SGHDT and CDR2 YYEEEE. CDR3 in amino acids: CASSLGWSWELMSEQYF. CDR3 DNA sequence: TGTGCCAGCAGCTTGGGCTGGTCCTGGGAACTTATGAGCGAGCAGTACTTC.

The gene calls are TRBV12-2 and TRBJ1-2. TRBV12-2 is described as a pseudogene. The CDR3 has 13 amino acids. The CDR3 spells CASRQTPNYGYTF. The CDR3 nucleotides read TGTGCAAGTCGCCAGACACCTAACTATGGCTACACCTTC.

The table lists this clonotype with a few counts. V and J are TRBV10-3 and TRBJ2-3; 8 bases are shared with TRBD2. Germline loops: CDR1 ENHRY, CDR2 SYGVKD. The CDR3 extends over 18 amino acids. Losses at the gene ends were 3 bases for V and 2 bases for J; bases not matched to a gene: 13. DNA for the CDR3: TGTGCCATCAGTGACCCACCTGTCCCGGGACTAGTCACAGATACGCAGTATTTT. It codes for CAISDPPVPGLVTDTQYF.

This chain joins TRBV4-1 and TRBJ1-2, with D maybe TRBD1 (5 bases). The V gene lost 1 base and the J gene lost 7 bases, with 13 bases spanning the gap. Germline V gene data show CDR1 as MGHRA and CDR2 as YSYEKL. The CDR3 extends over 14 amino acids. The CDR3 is CASSQGTWDRGYTF. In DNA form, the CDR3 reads TGCGCCAGCAGCCAAGGGACGTGGGACCGTGGCTACACCTTC.

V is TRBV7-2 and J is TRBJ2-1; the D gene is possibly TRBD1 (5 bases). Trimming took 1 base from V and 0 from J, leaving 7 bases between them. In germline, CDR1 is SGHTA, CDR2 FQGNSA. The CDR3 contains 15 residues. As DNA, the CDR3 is TGTGCCAGCAGCTTAGAGACAGACTCCTACAATGAGCAGTTCTTC. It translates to CASSLETDSYNEQFF.